What follows are 20 T cell receptor beta chains derived from one specimen sequenced in a study of regulatory T cells in long-lasting Graves disease (dated by TCRdb to the early 2020s). Libraries were prepared through multiplex PCR. Sequencing was carried out with an Illumina HiSeq 4000. To build TCR beta libraries, CDR3 regions were amplified by Arm-PCR using iRepertoire HTBI primers. The public sequencing data were trimmed at Q25 with fastp and processed into clonotypes with MiXCR by TCRdb, which kept only in-frame beta chains. Entries that share a CDR3 protein sequence are merged under the most common genes and DNA. The table for this sample lists a few hundred thousand distinct CDR3 sequences; about 12% of them were counted only once. Approximately 17% of the sample goes to the ten largest clones. According to the study, the label for this sample's time point signals: newly diagnosed GD, antithyroid drugs for less than 3 months. RNA was extracted from PBMCs in TRIzol for both TCR sequencing and RNA sequencing.

The same specimen was also included in a second study, on T cells in Graves' hyperthyroidism and ophthalmopathy.

This sample comprised peripheral blood mononuclear cells (PBMCs), obtained at new diagnosis, from a patient treated with antithyroid drugs. The receptors come from a woman between 18 and 29 years old with Graves disease. Donor details come from another sample of the same person, matched by shared clones.

This clonotype was recorded at least ten times. The chain combines TRBV27 with TRBJ1-3; D is uncertain. Germline V gives CDR1 MNHEY, CDR2 SMNVEV (reference sequence). This CDR3 spans 17 amino acids. The germline V and J ends were trimmed by 1 base and 0 bases, with 13 bases remaining between them. CDR3 protein: CASSLYSPYTSGNTIYF. The CDR3 coding sequence is TGTGCCAGCAGTTTATACAGCCCCTATACCTCTGGAAACACCATATATTTT.

The V gene is TRBV29-1, the J gene TRBJ2-3; 11 bases are shared with TRBD1. The CDR3 is made up of 15 amino acids. Germline loops: CDR1 SQVTM, CDR2 ANQGSEA. V was clipped by 6 bases and J by 4 bases; unmatched bases: 9. The chain's CDR3 is CSVAGGDRGSDTQYF. In DNA, the CDR3 is TGCAGCGTGGCGGGGGGGGACAGGGGGTCAGATACGCAGTATTTT.

This clonotype was seen at least ten times. The gene calls are TRBV20-1 and TRBJ2-1, with TRBD2 matching over 10 bases. CDR1 DFQATT and CDR2 SNEGSKA come from the germline V gene (reference sequence). The V and J ends lost 5 bases and 0 bases, in that order; junction bases with no gene match: 7. This CDR3 region has 16 residues. The CDR3 spells CSAYTSGDPSYNEQFF. CDR3 DNA: TGCAGTGCTTATACTAGCGGGGATCCCTCCTACAATGAGCAGTTCTTC.

The chain employs TRBV7-9 and TRBJ2-6; D perhaps matches TRBD2 (6 bases). The CDR3 has 16 amino acids. V was clipped by 5 bases and J by 0 bases, with 11 bases between them. Germline values: CDR1 SEHNR, CDR2 FQNEAQ (reference sequence). CDR3 in amino acids: CASSPGGASGANVLTF. The CDR3 region has the DNA TGTGCCAGCAGCCCCGGGGGAGCCTCTGGGGCCAACGTCCTGACTTTC.

This clonotype has just a few counts. V usage is TRBV11-2 and J usage is TRBJ1-1, with D perhaps matching TRBD1 (5 bases). V was cut by 4 bases and J by 6 bases, with 9 bases left in between. CDR3 length equals 12 residues. Germline CDR1 is SGHAT and CDR2 is FQNNGV. The CDR3 reads CASSYRSPEAFF. The CDR3 nucleotides read TGTGCCAGCAGCTACAGGTCCCCTGAAGCTTTCTTT. Complete variable domain (other parts from reference TRBV11-2 and TRBJ1-1): EAGVAQSPRYKIIEKRQSVAFWCNPISGHATLYWYQQILGQGPKLLIQFQNNGVVDDSQLPKDRFSAERLKGVDSTLKIQPAKLEDSAVYLCASSYRSPEAFFGQGTRLTVV.

In this sample, this clonotype turned up a few times. The chain couples TRBV29-1 to TRBJ2-7, with D hard to call. Germline lookup yields CDR1 SQVTM and CDR2 ANQGSEA. Between the trimmed V and J ends, which lost 4 bases and 3 bases, there was a span of 10 bases. The CDR3 runs 12 residues. CDR3 residues: CSVVGGLYEQYF. Here the CDR3 DNA reads TGCAGCGTTGTCGGCGGTCTCTACGAGCAGTACTTC.

This clonotype showed up many times. The chain recombines TRBV19 with TRBJ2-3; 10 bases map to TRBD2. CDR3 size: 16 residues. V dropped 7 bases and J dropped 0; count of bases not matched to a gene: 7. From germline, CDR1 is LNHDA and CDR2 SQIVND (reference sequence). The CDR3 DNA follows: TGTGCCAGTACTCCCCGGGGACTAGCGAGCACAGATACGCAGTATTTT. It translates to CASTPRGLASTDTQYF.

This clonotype has at least ten counts. This chain uses TRBV13 with TRBJ2-3; the match to TRBD2 covers 11 bases. The CDR3 consists of 16 residues. Germline V gives CDR1 PRHDT, CDR2 FYEKMQ (reference sequence). The junction had 9 bases not matched to a gene; V was cut back by 6 bases and J by 4 bases. The DNA for the CDR3 is TGTGCCAGCAGTCTCGGGACTAGCGGCGGGGCAGATACGCAGTATTTT. Translated, it gives CASSLGTSGGADTQYF.

Turning to this clonotype: A far larger clone is just one base off, so this is likely a read error. This sequence joins TRBV11-2 and TRBJ2-5; 8 positions match TRBD2. Near its end, the DNA agrees better with TRBJ2-7, so the J call may be wrong. The germline V gene has CDR1 SGHAT and CDR2 FQNNGV. The CDR3 is made up of 14 amino acids. CDR3 amino acids: CASSLGGGRIEQYF. The CDR3 region has the DNA TGTGCCAGCAGCTTAGGGGGCGGGAGGATCGAGCAGTACTTC.

This clonotype has at least ten counts. The chain links TRBV19 to TRBJ1-1; possibly TRBD1 for D (6 bases). CDR1 is LNHDA and CDR2 is SQIVND in the germline V gene (reference sequence). CDR3 length: 13 amino acids. V shed 2 bases and J shed 4 bases, with 8 bases lying between them. The CDR3 reads CASSIRTATEAFF. CDR3 DNA sequence: TGTGCCAGTAGTATACGGACAGCCACTGAAGCTTTCTTT. Supplemented by reference TRBV19 and TRBJ1-1, the full variable domain reads DGGITQSPKYLFRKEGQNVTLSCEQNLNHDAMYWYRQDPGQGLRLIYYSQIVNDFQKGDIAEGYSVSREKKESFPLTVTSAQKNPTAFYLCASSIRTATEAFFGQGTRLTVV.

This clonotype was seen a handful of times. The chain carries TRBV7-2 and TRBJ1-1, with unresolved D. Germline V CDR1 and CDR2: SGHTA, FQGNSA. With 1 base removed from V and 2 bases from J, the gap between germline ends came to 8 bases. The CDR3 runs 14 residues. The DNA for the CDR3 is TGTGCCAGCAGCTTAGTAGTATATAACACTGAAGCTTTCTTT. Protein product: CASSLVVYNTEAFF.

The table lists this clonotype with many counts. This chain links TRBV28 with TRBJ1-1; no reliable D call. Germline values: CDR1 MDHEN, CDR2 SYDVKM. The CDR3 has 18 amino acids. Trimming stripped 5 bases from V and 0 bases from J, with 22 bases between. Written as DNA, the CDR3 is TGTGCCAGCAGTCTAGGGCAGGACGGCCTTTTTATGAACACTGAAGCTTTCTTT. Translating gives CASSLGQDGLFMNTEAFF.

In this sample, this clonotype turned up many times. This chain connects TRBV29-1 to TRBJ1-3, with TRBD1 matching 9 bases. Germline lookup yields CDR1 SQVTM and CDR2 ANQGSEA. Trimming at V came to 7 bases and at J to 2 bases, leaving 6 bases not matched to a gene. This CDR3 is built from 14 residues. The CDR3 sequence is CSARDRVTGNTIYF. The DNA for the CDR3 is TGCAGCGCCCGGGACAGGGTGACTGGAAACACCATATATTTT.

This clonotype has more than one count but fewer than ten. The rearrangement joins TRBV2 to TRBJ2-1; D could derive from TRBD1 or TRBD2 (6 bases each). CDR1 and CDR2 (germline): SNHLY, FYNNEI. The germline V and J ends were trimmed by 6 bases and 4 bases, with 13 bases remaining between them. The CDR3 is made up of 14 amino acids. The DNA for the CDR3 is TGTGCCAGCAGCCGGGGGCCTCTATACAATGAGCAGTTCTTC. Translating gives CASSRGPLYNEQFF. Variable domain in full (rest from reference TRBV2 and TRBJ2-1): EPEVTQTPSHQVTQMGQEVILRCVPISNHLYFYWYRQILGQKVEFLVSFYNNEISEKSEIFDDQFSVERPDGSNFTLKIRSTKLEDSAMYFCASSRGPLYNEQFFGPGTRLTVL.

Ten or more counts support this clonotype. The CDR3 here is CASSLDPQTEYNEQFF. The CDR3 DNA is TGTGCCAGCAGCTTAGATCCCCAGACAGAGTACAATGAGCAGTTCTTC. The V and J genes are TRBV11-2 and TRBJ2-1, with TRBD1 as a possible D gene (5 bases). V lost 0 bases, J lost 4 bases, and 13 bases lay in between. The CDR3 is made up of 16 amino acids. Germline loops: CDR1 SGHAT, CDR2 FQNNGV.

The V and J genes are TRBV27 and TRBJ2-2, with unresolved D. The length of the CDR3 is 14 residues. Germline V gives CDR1 MNHEY, CDR2 SMNVEV (reference sequence). The V gene lost 6 bases and the J gene lost 5 bases, with 13 bases spanning the gap. The CDR3 region is CASSPFLLTGELFF. DNA for the CDR3: TGTGCCAGCAGCCCCTTCTTACTGACCGGGGAGCTGTTTTTT.

The chain links TRBV20-1 to TRBJ1-1, with D unclear. The CDR3 runs to 12 residues. Germline loops: CDR1 DFQATT, CDR2 SNEGSKA (reference sequence). V lost 2 bases to trimming and J lost 3 bases, with 7 bases between them. The CDR3 DNA is TGCAGTGCTAGAAAGGGCGACACTGAAGCTTTCTTT. It translates to CSARKGDTEAFF.

The gene calls are TRBV30 and TRBJ2-6; D is uncertain. V was cut by 0 bases and J by 1 base, with 16 bases left in between. The germline CDR1 and CDR2 sequences are GTSNPN and SVGIG (reference sequence). The CDR3 is 18 amino acids. CDR3 nucleotides: TGTGCCTGGAGTGTGGAGCGCTCATTTGGGTCTGGGGCCAACGTCCTGACTTTC. Its protein product is CAWSVERSFGSGANVLTF. Combining the CDR3 with reference TRBV30 and TRBJ2-6 gives the whole variable domain SQTIHQWPATLVQPVGSPLSLECTVEGTSNPNLYWYRQAAGRGLQLLFYSVGIGQISSEVPQNLSASRPQDRQFILSSKKLLLSDSGFYLCAWSVERSFGSGANVLTFGAGSRLTVL.

This clonotype has more than one count but fewer than ten. The chain couples TRBV7-9 to TRBJ1-1, with D perhaps matching TRBD1 (6 bases). The CDR3 sequence is 19 residues long. The V end lost 3 bases, the J end lost 0 bases, and 23 bases lay between the germline ends. CDR1 and CDR2 from the germline V gene are SEHNR and FQNEAQ (reference sequence). This CDR3 is CASSLTYRDIKGVNTEAFF. The DNA of the CDR3 is TGTGCCAGCAGCTTGACGTACAGGGATATTAAGGGGGTGAACACTGAAGCTTTCTTT.

This clonotype was recorded at least ten times. The V call is TRBV7-9, the J call TRBJ2-3, with D perhaps matching TRBD2 (5 bases). The CDR3 consists of 15 residues. Deletions cut 3 bases from V and 1 base from J, with 11 bases between. Germline-derived CDR1 and CDR2 are SEHNR and FQNEAQ (reference sequence). CDR3 protein: CASSLSVGGTDTQYF. CDR3 DNA: TGTGCCAGCAGCTTGTCCGTCGGGGGCACAGATACGCAGTATTTT.